Reported below is one TCR beta chain. This clone occurred a few times. This clone's antigen is unknown. It has no much larger one-base neighbor in the sample; base qualities were not kept. This sample is part of a study of beta chain features in type 1 diabetes (dated 2018 in TCRdb). Regarding the research as a whole: Mean age, gender distribution, total cell number and subset yield did not differ between patients and healthy donors. In the study, recently diagnosed type 1 diabetes patients and matched healthy donors were compared on the TCRB repertoires of their sorted circulating CD4+ T cell subsets. Regulatory and stem cell-like memory subsets were obtained from only 8 patients and roughly 8 healthy donors, while naive and central memory subsets were obtained from all 28 donors. A total of around 110,000,000 sorted cells were examined across all samples, and RNA yield correlated strongly with the number of cells per subset.

Each donor gave one peripheral blood draw, around 0.12 L on average, collected into heparinised tubes. A BD FACSAria II and a panel including CD45RO, CCR7, CD25, CD127, CD95 and CD27 were used to sort naive, central memory, regulatory and stem cell-like memory CD4+ T cells. A purity above 98% was achieved for all sorted populations. PBMCs were isolated right away by Lymphoprep density gradient centrifugation and were stained directly, without culture. So that batch effects would be minimized, each experiment stained and sorted samples in pairs, pairing one healthy donor with one patient. The entire amount of isolated RNA was reverse transcribed using the High Capacity cDNA Reverse Transcription Kit, so the sequenced TCRB transcripts were expressed ones. Naive, central memory and regulatory T cell samples underwent deep immunoSEQ sequencing, averaging about 3.57 million total reads per sample. Sorted cells were lysed in RLT buffer, and RNA was extracted using DNase-treated RNeasy Micro or Mini kits according to cell number. Each cell subset was processed on its own to prevent cross-contamination, while patient and healthy donor samples were processed together. TCRB sequences were amplified from cDNA with the immunoSEQ multiplex PCR, producing 87-bp fragments spanning the CDR3 region. Amplicons were sequenced on the Illumina HiSeq platform. Regarding the original processing steps: PCR bias was corrected computationally using synthetic template baselines, and reads within Hamming distance 2 were collapsed, with unmergeable singletons discarded. Reads were aligned against IMGT so that V, D and J genes, CDR3 length and insertions or deletions at six rearrangement sites could be assigned. Clonotype counts were normalized to sorted cell number within each subset before computing true diversity and Gini coefficients with the tcR R package. The overlap coefficient, calculated on TCRB nucleotide sequences, was used to measure repertoire sharing. Entries here come from immuneACCESS through TCRdb and include only in-frame sequences with V and J called. Some clones fail to appear in such tables; in the studies checked, an unresolved V gene covers under half of the shortfall, and the cause of the remainder is unknown. V and J calls and clone size come straight from that table; D and trimming were deduced from the DNA. Within this sample are some 270,000 clones, with around 7.3% of them counted one time only. Of the sample, more than 1% is held by the ten largest clones.

What the research found in general, with its limitations: Sequencing cDNA rather than genomic DNA could over-represent highly expressing activated cells, although activation and CD3 levels did not differ between groups. Shorter templates might have been favored by PCR, but patient and control samples were amplified and corrected together, so both groups would have been affected equally by any skew. At VDJ recombination sites, patients with type 1 diabetes made fewer insertions and deleted more nucleotides, a pattern implying thymic rearrangement abnormalities. A moderate but significant shortening of TCRB CDR3 length was observed in type 1 diabetes patients in all four CD4+ subsets. Naive, central memory and regulatory TCRB repertoires appeared more similar among patients than among healthy donors. Because small numbers of individuals were included in the HLA sub-analyses, any influence of HLA type on TCRB rearrangement was left unresolved.

CDR1 is given as SGHAT and CDR2 as FQNNGV, both from the germline V gene. The CDR3, cysteine through phenylalanine, is 16 amino acids long. The sequence is cut down to CDR3 DNA, 48 bases in frame from base 1. The germline V end is reduced by 5 bases and the J end by 2 bases; junction bases left unmatched: 11. The source of this sequence is a woman aged 18-35 years in good health. Input material: central memory CD4+ T cells from blood. Here the chain combines TRBV11-2 and TRBJ1-2; 7 central bases correspond to TRBD1. The CDR3 sequence is CASSLKNRGGNYGYTF. The DNA sequence reads TGTGCCAGCAGCCTCAAGAACAGGGGAGGGAACTATGGCTACACCTTC.